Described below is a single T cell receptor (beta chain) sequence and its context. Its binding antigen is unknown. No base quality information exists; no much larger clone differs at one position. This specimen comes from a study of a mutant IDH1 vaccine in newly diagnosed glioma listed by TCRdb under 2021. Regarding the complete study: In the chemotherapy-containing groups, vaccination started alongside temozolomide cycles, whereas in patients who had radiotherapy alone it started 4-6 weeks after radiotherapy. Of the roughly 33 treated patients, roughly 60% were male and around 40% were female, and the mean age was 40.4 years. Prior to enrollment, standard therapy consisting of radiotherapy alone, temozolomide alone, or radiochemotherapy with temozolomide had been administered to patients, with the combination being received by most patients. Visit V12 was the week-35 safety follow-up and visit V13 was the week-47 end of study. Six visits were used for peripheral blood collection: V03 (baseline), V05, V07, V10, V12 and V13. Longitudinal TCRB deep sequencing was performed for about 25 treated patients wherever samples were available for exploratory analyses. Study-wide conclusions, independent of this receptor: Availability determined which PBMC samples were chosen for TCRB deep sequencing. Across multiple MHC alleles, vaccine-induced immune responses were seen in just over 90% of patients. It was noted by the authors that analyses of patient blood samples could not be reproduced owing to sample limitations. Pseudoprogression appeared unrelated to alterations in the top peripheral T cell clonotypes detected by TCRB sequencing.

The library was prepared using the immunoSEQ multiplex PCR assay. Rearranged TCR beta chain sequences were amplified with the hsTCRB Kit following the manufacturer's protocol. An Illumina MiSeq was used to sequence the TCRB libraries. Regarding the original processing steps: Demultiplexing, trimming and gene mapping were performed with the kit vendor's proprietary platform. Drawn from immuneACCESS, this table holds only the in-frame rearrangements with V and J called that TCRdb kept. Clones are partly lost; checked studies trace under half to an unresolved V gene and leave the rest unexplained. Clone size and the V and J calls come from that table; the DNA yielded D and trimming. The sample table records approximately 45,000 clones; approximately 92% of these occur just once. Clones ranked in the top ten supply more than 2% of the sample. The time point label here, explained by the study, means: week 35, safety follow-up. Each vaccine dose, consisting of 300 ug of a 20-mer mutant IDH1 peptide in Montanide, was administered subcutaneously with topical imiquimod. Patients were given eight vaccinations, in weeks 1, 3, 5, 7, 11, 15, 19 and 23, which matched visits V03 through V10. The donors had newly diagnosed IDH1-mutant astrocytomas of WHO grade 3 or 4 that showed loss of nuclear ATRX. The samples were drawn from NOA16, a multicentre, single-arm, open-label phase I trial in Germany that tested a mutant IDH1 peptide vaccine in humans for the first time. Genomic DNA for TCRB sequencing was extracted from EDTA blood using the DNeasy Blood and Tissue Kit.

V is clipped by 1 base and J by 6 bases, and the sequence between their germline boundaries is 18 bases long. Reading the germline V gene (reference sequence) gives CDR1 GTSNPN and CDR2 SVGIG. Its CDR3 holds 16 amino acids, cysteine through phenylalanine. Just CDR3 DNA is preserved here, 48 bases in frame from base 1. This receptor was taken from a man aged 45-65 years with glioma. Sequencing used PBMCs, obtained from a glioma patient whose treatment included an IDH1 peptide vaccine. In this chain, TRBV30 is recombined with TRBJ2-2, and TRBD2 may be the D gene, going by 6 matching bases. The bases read TGTGCCTGGAGTGGGGGTAGGGACTGGCTGTCCGGGGAGCTGTTTTTT. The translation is CAWSGGRDWLSGELFF.